This T cell receptor beta chain was profiled in a study of T-cell reconstitution after alpha-beta-depleted transplantation in children. Trimming took off 2 bases at V and 4 bases at J, with 10 bases between the two ends. The CDR3 is 14 amino acids. Per germline, CDR1 LNHDA and CDR2 SQIVND (reference sequence). As it was prepared, the TCRbeta library received unique molecular identifiers. A single record per CDR3 protein comes from TCRdb applying MiXCR to the PCR reads. The table includes hundreds of thousands of distinct CDR3 sequences, approximately 20% detected once. The material was PBMCs from the stem cell graft donor, obtained from the stem cell graft. This TCR derives from a human donor who donated a stem cell graft to a child with acute lymphoblastic leukemia. This chain joins TRBV19 and TRBJ2-3, with D possibly matching TRBD1 (7 bases). CDR3: CASSIRGTADTQYF. CDR3 nucleotide sequence: TGTGCCAGTAGTATACGGGGGACAGCAGATACGCAGTATTTT.